One sample yielded the 20 T cell receptor beta chains listed below, sequenced in a study of T-cell memory formation after mild COVID-19. TCRdb fed the 5' RACE reads into MiXCR, producing one record per CDR3 protein. The table lists about 400,000 distinct CDR3 sequences, more than 20% of them singletons. The specimen sequenced was PBMCs or a T cell subset sorted from them (not recorded which). Source of these receptors: an adult woman who had mild COVID-19 (a few samples of this study predate the infection). Cell type and time point are not known.

This clonotype has just a few counts. CDR3 sequence: CASSLEASQARETQYF. In DNA form, the CDR3 reads TGTGCCAGCAGTTTAGAGGCCTCCCAAGCGCGGGAGACCCAGTACTTC. This sequence joins TRBV12-3 or TRBV12-4 and TRBJ2-5; D is ambiguous. The ends were cut back, 1 base at V and 5 bases at J, with 17 bases in the middle. CDR3 size: 16 residues.

The V and J genes are TRBV5-1 and TRBJ2-3, with 7 nucleotides matching TRBD1. The CDR3 loop spans 15 amino acids. V shed 4 bases, J shed 5 bases, and the junction held 10 bases outside the gene matches. Germline values: CDR1 SGHRS, CDR2 YFSETQ. CDR3 protein: CASSPGTASLDTQYF. The CDR3 coding sequence is TGCGCCAGCAGCCCCGGGACAGCTTCTCTAGATACGCAGTATTTT. The variable domain in full, with the rest retrieved from reference TRBV5-1 and TRBJ2-3, is KAGVTQTPRYLIKTRGQQVTLSCSPISGHRSVSWYQQTPGQGLQFLFEYFSETQRNKGNFPGRFSGRQFSNSRSEMNVSTLELGDSALYLCASSPGTASLDTQYFGPGTRLTVL.

This clonotype was counted ten times or more. J is TRBJ2-3 and V is TRBV12-3 or TRBV12-4; 12 bases line up with TRBD1. V was pared by 6 bases and J by 2 bases, with 3 bases of the junction left unmatched. This CDR3 is 15 amino acids long. The DNA of the CDR3 is TGTGCCAGCAGAACGGGACAGGGGGCCACAGATACGCAGTATTTT. Translating gives CASRTGQGATDTQYF.

This clonotype was detected only a few times. An end of the junction does not agree with germline; a read error may underlie this. This rearrangement joins TRBV12-3 or TRBV12-4 to TRBJ2-5, with D possibly matching TRBD2 (6 bases). The CDR3 runs 15 residues. CDR3 coding DNA: TGTGCCAGCAGTTTAGGTGGCGGGGCGCAAGGGACCCAGTACTTC. Amino acids: CASSLGGGAQGTQYF.

The chain recombines TRBV18 with TRBJ1-5, with a tentative D call TRBD1 (5 bases). The CDR3 has 13 residues. Germline-derived CDR1 and CDR2 are KGHSH and LQKENI. V gave up 8 bases and J gave up 3 bases, with 11 bases separating them. DNA for the CDR3: TGTGCCAGCACGGAAGGGGACAATCAGCCCCAGCATTTT. This codes for CASTEGDNQPQHF.

The V gene is TRBV29-1, the J gene TRBJ2-5, with TRBD2 matching over 8 bases. V lost 1 base, J lost 10 bases, and 11 bases stayed unmatched. Germline V gene sequence: CDR1 SQVTM, CDR2 ANQGSEA. CDR3 size: 14 residues. The CDR3 here is CSVEALSSGLGQYF. The CDR3 DNA follows: TGCAGCGTTGAAGCGTTGTCTAGCGGGCTGGGCCAGTACTTC.

The chain links TRBV14 to TRBJ1-1; D is undetermined. Trimming took 4 bases from V and 0 from J, leaving 9 bases between them. The CDR3 contains 14 residues. Germline CDR1 reads SGHDN; CDR2 reads FVKESK. CDR3 protein: CASSRGLLNTEAFF. CDR3 DNA: TGTGCCAGCAGCCGCGGGCTCTTGAACACTGAAGCTTTCTTT.

This clonotype was detected ten times or more. This chain joins TRBV5-1 and TRBJ2-7, with D tentatively TRBD1 or TRBD2 (6 bases each). V was shortened by 0 bases and J by 5 bases, with 12 bases between the two germline ends. Germline loops: CDR1 SGHRS, CDR2 YFSETQ. CDR3 size: 14 residues. The CDR3 loop is CASSLGPGAHEQYF. CDR3 DNA: TGCGCCAGCAGCTTGGGGCCGGGGGCCCACGAGCAGTACTTC.

This clonotype was detected a few times. This rearrangement joins TRBV30 to TRBJ2-5, with D possibly TRBD2 on 5 matching bases. V lost 1 base and J 5 bases, leaving 14 bases between the germline ends. Germline lookup yields CDR1 GTSNPN and CDR2 SVGIG (reference sequence). This CDR3 has 14 amino acids. The CDR3 here is CAWSGQLDDETQYF. CDR3 DNA sequence: TGTGCCTGGAGTGGTCAACTAGACGACGAGACCCAGTACTTC.

This clonotype was picked up a small number of times. The chain links TRBV27 to TRBJ2-7; 8 nucleotides align to TRBD2. The CDR3 has 15 residues. V was clipped by 6 bases and J by 3 bases; unmatched bases: 10. Per germline, CDR1 MNHEY and CDR2 SMNVEV (reference sequence). The chain's CDR3 is CASSNPGGAGYEQYF. In DNA form, the CDR3 reads TGTGCCAGCAGCAACCCGGGGGGGGCTGGCTACGAGCAGTACTTC.

This clonotype was counted between two and nine times. The chain combines TRBV6-4 with TRBJ2-7; 10 nucleotides match TRBD1. This CDR3 has 15 residues. Germline CDR1 MRHNA, CDR2 SNTAGT. With V trimmed by 2 bases and J by 5 bases, 6 bases remained unmatched. This CDR3 is CASSDPGQGYHEQYF. DNA for the CDR3: TGTGCCAGCAGTGACCCGGGACAGGGGTACCACGAGCAGTACTTC.

This chain uses TRBV7-6 with TRBJ2-7; D not resolved. Trimming stripped 5 bases from V and 5 bases from J, with 25 bases between. Germline CDR1 and CDR2: SGHVS and FNYEAQ. The CDR3 runs 17 residues. The DNA of the CDR3 is TGTGCCAGCAGCCCTAGTTTTCTTCTGGAAAGCCGTAACGAGCAGTACTTC. It is translated as CASSPSFLLESRNEQYF.

This clonotype was counted ten times or more. This chain joins TRBV20-1 and TRBJ1-1; no clear D. The CDR3 spans 12 residues. CDR1 is DFQATT, CDR2 SNEGSKA, per germline (reference sequence). The ends were cut back, 4 bases at V and 8 bases at J, with 14 bases in the middle. CDR3 bases: TGCAGTGCTACCCTATCGGGAGGGGAAGCTTTCTTT. It translates to CSATLSGGEAFF.

This clonotype occurred a few times. The V gene is TRBV7-9, the J gene TRBJ2-2; a possible D gene is TRBD2 (5 bases). The CDR3 sequence is 15 residues long. Germline-derived CDR1 and CDR2 are SEHNR and FQNEAQ (reference sequence). Trimming stripped 2 bases from V and 1 base from J, with 8 bases between. CDR3 residues: CASSLSRENTGELFF. DNA of the CDR3: TGTGCCAGCAGCTTATCACGGGAGAACACCGGGGAGCTGTTTTTT.

The chain recombines TRBV12-3 or TRBV12-4 with TRBJ2-1; 14 nucleotides line up with TRBD2. The CDR3 spans 17 residues. V lost 6 bases and J lost 9; bases outside the gene matches: 13. The CDR3 bases are TGTGCCAGCAGCCTTCCTCGACTAGCGGGGGGGCCGAGTGAGCAGTTCTTC. It specifies CASSLPRLAGGPSEQFF.

This chain uses TRBV7-9 with TRBJ2-1; 9 bases are shared with TRBD2. Unmatched junction bases numbered 5, after V lost 1 base and J lost 1 base. The CDR3 sequence is 17 residues long. CDR1 and CDR2 (germline): SEHNR, FQNEAQ (reference sequence). The CDR3 region is CASSLVRAGGSYNEQFF. The CDR3 coding sequence is TGTGCCAGCAGCTTAGTACGAGCGGGGGGATCCTACAATGAGCAGTTCTTC. The variable domain in full, with the rest retrieved from reference TRBV7-9 and TRBJ2-1, is DTGVSQNPRHKITKRGQNVTFRCDPISEHNRLYWYRQTLGQGPEFLTYFQNEAQLEKSRLLSDRFSAERPKGSFSTLEIQRTEQGDSAMYLCASSLVRAGGSYNEQFFGPGTRLTVL.

A few counts support this clonotype. This chain uses TRBV13 with TRBJ1-3; D remains ambiguous. The CDR3 has 15 amino acids. The germline V and J ends were trimmed by 0 bases and 0 bases, with 6 bases remaining between them. The V gene's germline CDR1 is PRHDT and CDR2 FYEKMQ (reference sequence). CDR3 coding DNA: TGTGCCAGCAGCTTAGGCAGCTTCTCTGGAAACACCATATATTTT. This encodes CASSLGSFSGNTIYF.

This clonotype was detected only a few times. The V gene is TRBV7-2, the J gene TRBJ2-3; 11 positions agree with TRBD2. In germline, CDR1 is SGHTA, CDR2 FQGNSA. This CDR3 has 15 amino acids. Trimming took 3 bases from V and 2 from J; bases not matched to a gene: 1. This CDR3 is CASSFSGRDTDTQYF. The CDR3 DNA reads as TGTGCCAGCAGCTTTAGCGGGAGGGACACAGATACGCAGTATTTT.

This chain's CDR3 is CASSPVSTDTQYF. CDR3 sequence (DNA): TGTGCCAGCTCACCAGTGAGCACAGATACGCAGTATTTT. This sequence joins TRBV18 and TRBJ2-3; D unclear. The CDR3 is 13 amino acids. Germline CDR1 KGHSH, CDR2 LQKENI. The V end lost 2 bases, the J end lost 0 bases, and 3 bases lay between the germline ends.

V usage is TRBV7-2 and J usage is TRBJ2-3; TRBD2 matches at 8 bases. The germline CDR1 and CDR2 sequences are SGHTA and FQGNSA. The CDR3 contains 16 residues. With V trimmed by 5 bases and J by 0 bases, 7 bases remained unmatched. The CDR3: CASSPAGTRSTDTQYF. The CDR3 coding sequence is TGTGCCAGCAGCCCCGCCGGGACTAGGAGCACAGATACGCAGTATTTT.